Below are 25 T cell receptor beta chains sequenced from a single sample in a study of T cell responses to AZD1222 COVID-19 vaccine. The protocol was immunoSEQ multiplex PCR, while the TCRdb copy is restricted to in-frame clones and leaves out a portion. In the table there are approximately 110,000 clones, around 90% of which are singletons. The sequences come from peripheral blood, collected 28 days after the second AZD1222 dose. All receptors derive from an adult who received the AZD1222 COVID-19 vaccine.

The chain couples TRBV3-1 (or the pseudogene TRBV3-2) to TRBJ2-1; 10 bases match TRBD2. CDR1 LGHDT and CDR2 YNNKEL come from the germline V gene (reference sequence). This CDR3 has 18 residues. Germline trimming cut 0 bases from V and 4 bases from J; bases unmatched to any gene: 9. This chain's CDR3 is CASSQEPGTSGNYNEQFF. As DNA, the CDR3 is TGTGCCAGCAGCCAAGAACCGGGCACTAGCGGGAATTACAATGAGCAGTTCTTC.

CDR3 sequence: CASSLHRGIYEQYF. CDR3 in DNA: TGCGCCAGCAGCCTTCACAGGGGAATCTACGAGCAGTACTTC. The chain joins TRBV4-3 to TRBJ2-7, with TRBD1 matching over 7 bases. Germline lookup yields CDR1 LGHNA and CDR2 YSLEER. The CDR3 spans 14 residues. V lost 4 bases and J lost 3; bases outside the gene matches: 6.

The chain couples TRBV25-1 to TRBJ1-1; D is perhaps TRBD1 (6 bases). V dropped 7 bases and J dropped 5 bases, with 17 bases sitting between them. This CDR3 is 14 amino acids long. Germline V gene data show CDR1 as MGHDK and CDR2 as SYGVNS. The CDR3 reads CASNPPGGRTEAFF. The CDR3 DNA sequence: TGTGCCAGCAACCCCCCCGGGGGCCGGACTGAAGCTTTCTTT.

This clone was detected a few times. V usage is TRBV2 and J usage is TRBJ1-4; TRBD1 aligns across 10 bases. Germline V gene lookup returns CDR1 SNHLY and CDR2 FYNNEI. V was pared by 5 bases and J by 7 bases, with 7 bases of the junction left unmatched. This CDR3 comprises 15 residues. CDR3 residues: CASSSPGQGIEKLFF. CDR3 bases: TGTGCCAGCAGTTCGCCGGGACAGGGGATTGAAAAACTGTTTTTT.

CDR3 in DNA: TGTGCCAGCAGTCGGCGGGACAGGCATAATTCACCCCTCCACTTT. Translation gives CASSRRDRHNSPLHF. The J gene is TRBJ1-6, the V gene TRBV28; 8 positions agree with TRBD1. Germline CDR1 is MDHEN and CDR2 is SYDVKM. V dropped 5 bases and J dropped 5; count of bases not matched to a gene: 5. This CDR3 is 15 amino acids long.

This clone was observed a single time. This rearrangement joins TRBV29-1 to TRBJ1-3, with D maybe TRBD1 (5 bases). Germline V CDR1 and CDR2: SQVTM, ANQGSEA. V lost 2 bases and J lost 4, with 9 bases in between. The CDR3 contains 13 residues. CDR3 DNA: TGCAGCGTTGAACAGGGACGAGGAAACACCATATATTTT. Encoded protein: CSVEQGRGNTIYF. Full variable domain (remainder filled in from reference TRBV29-1 and TRBJ1-3): SAVISQKPSRDICQRGTSLTIQCQVDSQVTMMFWYRQQPGQSLTLIATANQGSEATYESGFVIDKFPISRPNLTFSTLTVSNMSPEDSSIYLCSVEQGRGNTIYFGEGSWLTVV.

V gene TRBV7-7 combines with J gene TRBJ2-7; weak D call: TRBD1 (5 bases). The CDR3 consists of 13 residues. V was shortened by 1 base and J by 5 bases, with 9 bases between the two germline ends. Germline CDR1 SSHAT, CDR2 FNYEAQ (reference sequence). As DNA, the CDR3 is TGTGCCAGCAGCTTAGACCTCAGGGACGAGCAGTACTTC. This encodes CASSLDLRDEQYF.

The sample holds one count of this clone. The gene calls are TRBV6-5 and TRBJ1-6, with 8 bases lining up with TRBD1. Germline loops: CDR1 MNHEY, CDR2 SVGAGI. The CDR3 covers 15 residues. V trimming: 7 bases; J trimming: 15 bases; junction bases outside the gene matches: 17. For the CDR3, the DNA is TGTGCCAGCACAGCGCGCGGGCAGGGGGCTTTCGGCCTCCACTTT. This sequence encodes CASTARGQGAFGLHF.

This rearrangement joins TRBV10-3 to TRBJ1-2, with D perhaps matching TRBD1 (5 bases). V shed 11 bases and J shed 0 bases, with 13 bases lying between them. CDR3 length: 13 amino acids. Germline CDR1 and CDR2: ENHRY and SYGVKD. Here the CDR3 reads CAAQGTSNYGYTF. The DNA of the CDR3 is TGTGCCGCGCAGGGAACCTCTAACTATGGCTACACCTTC.

The chain has TRBV18 and TRBJ1-4, with TRBD1 as a possible D gene (6 bases). With 2 bases removed from V and 8 bases from J, the gap between germline ends came to 15 bases. Germline CDR1 and CDR2: KGHSH and LQKENI. CDR3 length: 15 residues. CDR3 region: CASSPVHGGGEKLFF. The DNA for the CDR3 is TGTGCCAGCTCACCAGTACACGGGGGCGGAGAAAAACTGTTTTTT.

The chain couples TRBV2 to TRBJ2-3; D call uncertain. This CDR3 has 14 amino acids. V lost 3 bases and J lost 2, with 9 bases in between. CDR1 and CDR2 (germline): SNHLY, FYNNEI. CDR3 nucleotides: TGTGCCAGCAGTGACCTCACGTTCACAGATACGCAGTATTTT. As protein: CASSDLTFTDTQYF.

The chain couples TRBV20-1 to TRBJ2-7, with D uncertain. With 6 bases removed from V and 6 bases from J, the gap between germline ends came to 6 bases. The CDR3 sequence is 9 residues long. Per the germline V gene, CDR1 is DFQATT and CDR2 is SNEGSKA (reference sequence). CDR3 sequence reads: CSAELEQYF. CDR3 nucleotides: TGCAGTGCGGAGCTCGAGCAGTACTTC.

V gene TRBV6-2 or TRBV6-3 combines with J gene TRBJ1-2, with no clear D. Germline values: CDR1 MNHEY, CDR2 SVGEGT. The CDR3 loop spans 11 amino acids. V lost 5 bases, J lost 4 bases, and 5 bases lay in between. The DNA for the CDR3 is TGTGCCAGCAGTAGGAGCTATGGCTACACCTTC. It codes for CASSRSYGYTF.

In its sample, this clone was seen once. The rearrangement joins TRBV20-1 to TRBJ1-1, with D hard to call. Trimming shortened V by 2 bases and J by 4 bases, and 5 bases separated the two germline ends. Germline values: CDR1 DFQATT, CDR2 SNEGSKA (reference sequence). This CDR3 region has 11 residues. The CDR3 here is CSARSGTEAFF. The CDR3 DNA is TGCAGTGCTAGATCAGGCACTGAAGCTTTCTTT.

The chain is built from TRBV7-2 and TRBJ2-2, with 10 bases that match TRBD2. The CDR3 covers 15 residues. Germline-derived CDR1 and CDR2 are SGHTA and FQGNSA. With 5 bases clipped from V and 4 bases from J, the junction kept 4 bases outside the gene matches. Written as DNA, the CDR3 is TGTGCCAGCAGCATACTAGCGGGAAGCACCGGGGAGCTGTTTTTT. Its translation: CASSILAGSTGELFF.

A few counts support this clone. This chain links TRBV27 with TRBJ1-6; TRBD1 is a possible D gene (6 bases). From germline, CDR1 is MNHEY and CDR2 SMNVEV (reference sequence). V lost 7 bases and J 4 bases, leaving 17 bases between the germline ends. The CDR3 is 16 amino acids. CDR3 nucleotides: TGTGCCAGCACCTCCCTACTGGGACAATATAATTCACCCCTCCACTTT. It encodes CASTSLLGQYNSPLHF.

This chain links TRBV7-2 with TRBJ1-2; TRBD1 is a possible D gene (6 bases). Trimming took 5 bases from V and 6 from J, leaving 22 bases between them. CDR3 size: 16 residues. The germline gives CDR1 SGHTA, CDR2 FQGNSA. In nucleotides, the CDR3 is TGTGCCAGCAGCCCAGAACGAACAGGGCGGGCGGATGGCTACACCTTC. Translated: CASSPERTGRADGYTF.

The rearrangement uses TRBV10-3 and TRBJ1-2, with unresolved D. The CDR3 is made up of 14 amino acids. The germline V gene has CDR1 ENHRY and CDR2 SYGVKD. V gave up 3 bases and J gave up 7 bases, with 15 bases separating them. CDR3 sequence reads: CAISEIGEDSGYTF. DNA of the CDR3: TGTGCCATCAGTGAAATAGGAGAGGATAGTGGCTACACCTTC.

This chain's CDR3 is CASSPYRVPNQPQHF. The CDR3 DNA sequence: TGTGCCAGCAGCCCGTACAGGGTTCCAAATCAGCCCCAGCATTTT. The chain joins TRBV5-6 to TRBJ1-5, with D possibly matching TRBD1 (6 bases). Germline-derived CDR1 and CDR2 are SGHDT and YYEEEE. Trimming removed 4 bases from V and 4 bases from J, with 15 bases in between. This CDR3 spans 15 amino acids.

The J gene is TRBJ1-4, the V gene TRBV7-9, with D possibly being TRBD1 (6 bases). Trimming stripped 0 bases from V and 8 bases from J, with 10 bases between. Germline assignment: CDR1 SEHNR and CDR2 FQNEAQ (reference sequence). This CDR3 has 14 amino acids. The CDR3: CASSLAAGVEKLFF. The CDR3 coding sequence is TGTGCCAGCAGCTTAGCGGCAGGGGTCGAAAAACTGTTTTTT.

Notes on this clone: One end of the junction varies from germline; a read error may be responsible. This sample includes further DNA sequences coding for the same CDR3. This chain links TRBV7-2 with TRBJ2-4; TRBD2 aligns across 11 bases. Looked up from germline, CDR1 is SGHTA and CDR2 is FQGNSA. The CDR3 runs to 14 residues. CDR3 in amino acids: CASSLLAGDDIQYF. CDR3 nucleotide sequence: TGTGCTAGCAGCTTACTAGCGGGGGACGACATTCAGTACTTC.

The rearrangement joins TRBV5-4 to TRBJ2-5; D gene ambiguous. CDR3 length: 13 residues. Germline CDR1 SGHNT, CDR2 YYREEE (reference sequence). Trimming shortened V by 1 base and J by 5 bases, and 9 bases separated the two germline ends. The CDR3 here is CASSLHVSETQYF. CDR3 bases: TGTGCCAGCAGCTTGCATGTTAGTGAGACCCAGTACTTC.

This chain uses TRBV7-3 with TRBJ1-1; D call uncertain. Germline V lookup: CDR1 SGHTA, CDR2 FQGTGA. The CDR3 has 17 residues. V was pared by 2 bases and J by 1 base, with 17 bases between. For the CDR3, the DNA is TGTGCCAGCAGCTTATACGCGGGCGTTACACCGAACACTGAAGCTTTCTTT. Translation gives CASSLYAGVTPNTEAFF.

The DNA for the CDR3 is TGCAGCGTTGAATCCTCTGCGAACACTGAAGCTTTCTTT. Its protein is CSVESSANTEAFF. The chain uses TRBV29-1 and TRBJ1-1; D is ambiguous. This CDR3 has 13 residues. Germline V CDR1 and CDR2: SQVTM, ANQGSEA. V lost 2 bases to trimming and J lost 1 base, with 8 bases between them.

This chain joins TRBV18 and TRBJ1-5; no clear D. The germline CDR1 and CDR2 sequences are KGHSH and LQKENI. Trimming took off 2 bases at V and 2 bases at J, with 4 bases between the two ends. The CDR3 has 13 residues. This chain's CDR3 is CASSPDGNQPQHF. CDR3 in DNA: TGTGCCAGCTCACCAGACGGCAATCAGCCCCAGCATTTT.